One and the same sample provided the 17 T cell receptor beta chains below, sequenced in a study of neurological immune-mediated disorders. Time point specified: technical triplicate 1. One entry per CDR3 protein, called by TCRdb with MiXCR from the 5' RACE reads. The sample holds 25,000 or so distinct CDR3 sequences; around 14% are singletons and the top ten take 5.5%. Material: CD4+ T cells from blood. The receptors shown here come from a female donor with HTLV-1-associated myelopathy (HAM/TSP).

There are many counts of this clonotype. The chain employs TRBV20-1 and TRBJ1-3; no firm D call. Germline loops: CDR1 DFQATT, CDR2 SNEGSKA (reference sequence). The CDR3 spans 15 residues. Between the trimmed V and J ends, which lost 6 bases and 0 bases, there was a span of 15 bases. The CDR3 sequence: CSATPNGFSGNTIYF. The CDR3 coding sequence is TGCAGTGCAACACCAAACGGATTCTCTGGAAACACCATATATTTT.

This clonotype was counted many times. The genes are TRBV7-9 and TRBJ2-2; D remains ambiguous. Trimming took 1 base from V and 2 from J, leaving 5 bases between them. The CDR3 has 14 amino acids. The germline V gene encodes CDR1 SEHNR and CDR2 FQNEAQ (reference sequence). CDR3 sequence (DNA): TGTGCCAGCAGCTTAGGAAGTAACACCGGGGAGCTGTTTTTT. Residues: CASSLGSNTGELFF.

This clonotype was found many times. The chain is built from TRBV5-1 and TRBJ2-7; D unresolved. The CDR3 extends over 13 amino acids. Trimming cost V 5 bases and J 5 bases, with 14 bases left between them. Germline assignment: CDR1 SGHRS and CDR2 YFSETQ. The CDR3 is CASRPTPTHEQYF. In nucleotides, the CDR3 is TGCGCCAGCAGGCCGACCCCGACTCACGAGCAGTACTTC. Complete variable domain (other parts from reference TRBV5-1 and TRBJ2-7): KAGVTQTPRYLIKTRGQQVTLSCSPISGHRSVSWYQQTPGQGLQFLFEYFSETQRNKGNFPGRFSGRQFSNSRSEMNVSTLELGDSALYLCASRPTPTHEQYFGPGTRLTVT.

Remarks on this clonotype: A much larger clone differs from this one at a single base, so this may be a read error. CDR3 amino acids: CSARDEGRGAKNIQYF. CDR3 bases: TGCAGTGCTAGAGATGAGGGACGGGGTGCCAAAAACATTCAGTACTTC. The chain is built from TRBV20-1 and TRBJ2-4, with D possibly called TRBD1 or TRBD2 (5 bases each). This CDR3 spans 16 amino acids. Germline loops: CDR1 DFQATT, CDR2 SNEGSKA (reference sequence). The germline V and J ends were trimmed by 0 bases and 1 base, with 13 bases remaining between them.

This clonotype is medium-sized in the sample. The chain combines TRBV29-1 with TRBJ1-1; no clear D. Germline lookup yields CDR1 SQVTM and CDR2 ANQGSEA. This CDR3 spans 11 amino acids. V dropped 2 bases and J dropped 8 bases, with 9 bases sitting between them. The CDR3 loop reads CSVEYLEEAFF. CDR3 nucleotide sequence: TGCAGCGTTGAATACCTTGAAGAAGCTTTCTTT. Full variable domain (missing parts from reference TRBV29-1 and TRBJ1-1): SAVISQKPSRDICQRGTSLTIQCQVDSQVTMMFWYRQQPGQSLTLIATANQGSEATYESGFVIDKFPISRPNLTFSTLTVSNMSPEDSSIYLCSVEYLEEAFFGQGTRLTVV.

This clonotype is labeled medium-sized. This chain uses TRBV5-1 with TRBJ2-3; D might be TRBD1 (6 bases). Trimming left V 0 bases short and J 5 bases short, with 13 bases between. CDR1 is SGHRS, CDR2 YFSETQ, per germline. There are 15 residues in the CDR3. The CDR3 loop reads CASSLEGGRGDTQYF. For the CDR3, the DNA is TGCGCCAGCAGCTTGGAAGGAGGCAGGGGAGATACGCAGTATTTT.

To note about this clonotype: A read error may account for a junction end that differs from germline. V and J are TRBV7-9 and TRBJ2-5; 8 bases agree with TRBD2. From germline, CDR1 is SEHNR and CDR2 FQNEAQ (reference sequence). The CDR3 has 15 amino acids. The CDR3, as DNA: TGTGCCAACAGCCTAGGGACTAGAGGCAAAGAGACCCAGTACTTC. Translation: CANSLGTRGKETQYF.

This clonotype was recorded at least ten times. The chain carries TRBV5-1 and TRBJ1-1, with unresolved D. V was trimmed by 1 base and J by 1 base, leaving 8 bases between them. The CDR3 runs 14 residues. CDR1 is SGHRS, CDR2 YFSETQ, per germline. As DNA, the CDR3 is TGCGCCAGCAGCTTGTCGCCAGCGAACACTGAAGCTTTCTTT. Translation gives CASSLSPANTEAFF.

This clonotype was counted at least ten times. This chain uses TRBV15 with TRBJ1-5; perhaps TRBD1 as D (5 bases). V was pared by 8 bases and J by 2 bases, with 19 bases between. The CDR3 spans 16 residues. Germline CDR1 is LNHNV and CDR2 is YYDKDF (reference sequence). CDR3: CATAPGPLSGNQPQHF. CDR3 bases: TGTGCCACCGCTCCGGGACCCTTAAGCGGCAATCAGCCCCAGCATTTT.

This clonotype was seen at least ten times. CDR3 loop: CASSLFPHYNEQFF. For the CDR3, the DNA is TGTGCCAGCAGCTTATTTCCCCACTACAATGAGCAGTTCTTC. The chain joins TRBV7-3 to TRBJ2-1, with D hard to call. V lost 2 bases, J lost 3 bases, and 8 bases lay in between. The V gene's germline CDR1 is SGHTA and CDR2 FQGTGA. The CDR3 is made up of 14 amino acids.

Within the sample, this clonotype is medium-sized. The chain links TRBV20-1 to TRBJ2-1, with 9 positions matching TRBD2. Per germline, CDR1 DFQATT and CDR2 SNEGSKA (reference sequence). The CDR3 contains 14 residues. The ends lost 0 bases at V and 7 bases at J; junction bases unmatched: 4. CDR3: CSARDSGSLNEQFF. CDR3 bases: TGCAGTGCTAGAGATAGCGGGAGTCTAAATGAGCAGTTCTTC.

This clonotype has at least ten counts. The chain uses TRBV29-1 and TRBJ2-7; D might be TRBD2 (5 bases). Trimming pared 3 bases from V and 2 bases from J, leaving 14 bases between. This CDR3 has 14 residues. CDR1 SQVTM and CDR2 ANQGSEA come from the germline V gene. This CDR3 reads CSVESSFGTYEQYF. Here the CDR3 DNA reads TGCAGCGTTGAGTCATCATTCGGGACCTACGAGCAGTACTTC.

This clonotype has ten or more counts. The CDR3 bases are TGTGCCAGCAGCTTATGGGGGTCTGGAGATACGCAGTATTTT. Its translation: CASSLWGSGDTQYF. This chain joins TRBV5-6 and TRBJ2-3; D may be TRBD1 or TRBD2 (5 bases each). Germline V CDR1 and CDR2: SGHDT, YYEEEE. Trimming took off 2 bases at V and 5 bases at J, with 12 bases between the two ends. CDR3 length equals 14 residues.

This clonotype has at least ten counts. The chain is built from TRBV6-5 and TRBJ2-3; tentative D call: TRBD1 (6 bases). This CDR3 is 15 amino acids long. V lost 5 bases and J 3 bases, leaving 15 bases between the germline ends. The germline CDR1 and CDR2 sequences are MNHEY and SVGAGI. Written as DNA, the CDR3 is TGTGCCAGCAGTCAACAGACAGGTACTACAGATACGCAGTATTTT. It codes for CASSQQTGTTDTQYF.

There are many counts of this clonotype. The chain carries TRBV20-1 and TRBJ1-1; D is uncertain. Trimming pared 1 base from V and 1 base from J, leaving 13 bases between. The CDR3 is made up of 15 amino acids. Germline assignment: CDR1 DFQATT and CDR2 SNEGSKA (reference sequence). CDR3 in DNA: TGCAGTGCTAGAGGCTCTACGGGGTGGAACACTGAAGCTTTCTTT. Translating gives CSARGSTGWNTEAFF.

This clonotype showed up many times. The chain is built from TRBV20-1 and TRBJ2-2; D unresolved. This CDR3 spans 12 amino acids. Germline CDR1 is DFQATT and CDR2 is SNEGSKA (reference sequence). Trimming took off 3 bases at V and 6 bases at J, with 8 bases between the two ends. CDR3 region: CSARGGPGELFF. CDR3 DNA: TGCAGTGCTAGGGGTGGCCCCGGGGAGCTGTTTTTT.

The table lists this clonotype with many counts. The chain is built from TRBV11-2 and TRBJ2-3; D call uncertain. Trimming left V 1 base short and J 5 bases short, with 10 bases between. The CDR3 runs to 14 residues. Germline assignment: CDR1 SGHAT and CDR2 FQNNGV. The CDR3 bases are TGTGCCAGCAGCTTAGGGTTTGCGGTAGATACGCAGTATTTT. Translated: CASSLGFAVDTQYF.